This T cell receptor beta chain stems from a study of regulatory dendritic cells for organ transplantation. The protocol was immunoSEQ multiplex PCR, while the TCRdb copy is restricted to in-frame clones and leaves out a portion. The table includes a few thousand clones, more than 55% detected once. This clone was counted once. A read error may account for a junction end that differs from germline. Looked up from germline, CDR1 is SGHKS and CDR2 is YYEKEE (reference sequence). The CDR3 covers 15 residues. The sample comprised memory CD8+ T cells from blood. The subset is: CD45RO+ memory T cells. The rearrangement links TRBV5-5 to TRBJ2-5; 7 nucleotides line up with TRBD1. The clonotype was recovered from a human donor in good health. The chain's CDR3 is CASSQEDRVRETQYF. DNA for the CDR3: TGCGCCAGCAGCCAAGAAGACAGGGTGAGGGAGACCCAGTACTTC.